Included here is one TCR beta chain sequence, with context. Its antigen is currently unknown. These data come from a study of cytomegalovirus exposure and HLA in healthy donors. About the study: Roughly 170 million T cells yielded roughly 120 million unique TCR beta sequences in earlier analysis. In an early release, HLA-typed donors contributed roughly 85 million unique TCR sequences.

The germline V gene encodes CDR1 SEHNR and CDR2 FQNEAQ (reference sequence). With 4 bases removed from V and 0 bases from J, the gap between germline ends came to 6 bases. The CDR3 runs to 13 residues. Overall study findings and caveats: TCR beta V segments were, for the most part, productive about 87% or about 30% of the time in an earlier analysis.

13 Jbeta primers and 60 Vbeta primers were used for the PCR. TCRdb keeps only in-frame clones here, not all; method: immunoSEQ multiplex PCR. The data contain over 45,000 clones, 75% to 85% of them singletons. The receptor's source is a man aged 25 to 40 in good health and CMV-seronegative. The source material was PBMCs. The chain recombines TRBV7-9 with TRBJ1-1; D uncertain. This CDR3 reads CASSYSMNTEAFF. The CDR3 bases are TGTGCCAGCAGCTACTCGATGAACACTGAAGCTTTCTTT.